These T cell receptor beta chains were read from a single sample in a study of T cells in localized non-small cell lung cancer. The table came from immunoSEQ multiplex PCR; TCRdb's copy has only in-frame clones and leaves some out. The table has about 35,000 clones, more than 85% seen once. The specimen comprised peripheral blood mononuclear cells, sampled before any cancer treatment. The receptors derive from a female donor older than 55 with stage II lung adenocarcinoma. The conserved cysteine and the conserved F or W are not part of the CDR3 here.

j_call | v_call | cdr3_aa
TRBJ1-1 | TRBV27 | ASSRPRQGSKNTEAF
TRBJ1-5 | TRBV19 | ASSNTGKPQPQH
TRBJ1-2 | TRBV5-4 | ASSLGTHANYGYT
TRBJ2-7 | TRBV10-1 | ASSPSGQYEQY
TRBJ2-5 | TRBV7-9 | ASSLALGSRETQY
TRBJ2-2 | TRBV30 | AWSRRGQDTGELF
TRBJ2-2 | TRBV7-3 | ASSSSGGRSGELF
TRBJ1-3 | TRBV9 | ASSGRDSYSGNTIY
TRBJ2-5 | TRBV5-4 | ASSLTSGTQETQY
TRBJ2-7 | TRBV27 | ASNPLTGTGDEQY
TRBJ1-2 | TRBV6-4 | ASSEIQGTGYT
TRBJ1-1 | TRBV5-8 | ASSLAGTNTEAF
TRBJ2-4 | TRBV10-2 | ATRQEAGIQY
TRBJ2-2 | TRBV18 | ASSPDANTGELF
TRBJ2-3 | TRBV28 | ASSNGYPGENTQY
TRBJ1-1 | TRBV7-6 | ASSPPSPRGNTEAF
TRBJ2-6 | TRBV7-9 | ASTRAPQGAANGANVLT
TRBJ2-1 | TRBV29-1 | SVESSINEQF
TRBJ2-5 | TRBV7-9 | ASSRTGDGETQY
TRBJ1-2 | TRBV5-1 | ASSLDRGRVSGYT
TRBJ2-3 | TRBV10-3 | AISEGVNTQY
TRBJ2-4 | TRBV7-2 | ASSLTLGQGNIQY
TRBJ2-5 | TRBV9 | ASSVVHGGGNQETQY
TRBJ2-5 | TRBV5-4 | ASSPSGGIQETQY
TRBJ2-7 | TRBV15 | ATSRDRNSYEQY
TRBJ2-2 | TRBV28 | ASGQGARDTGELF
TRBJ2-7 | TRBV19 | ASSAGLAGGSYEQY
TRBJ1-1 | TRBV5-1 | ASSSGQQNTEAF
TRBJ2-7 | TRBV2 | ASSEMASGDHEQY
TRBJ2-2 | TRBV9 | ASSWTSGNTGELF
TRBJ1-2 | TRBV7-2 | ASSYFPGQGAQGYT
TRBJ2-1 | TRBV7-8 | ASSRTWDNEQF
TRBJ1-2 | TRBV15 | ATSRVEHGYT
TRBJ2-5 | TRBV18 | ASSSLPQETQY
TRBJ1-5 | TRBV19 | ASSMVTDNQPQH
TRBJ2-6 | TRBV6-5 | ASREMPPGANVLT
TRBJ1-3 | TRBV15 | ATSRDKGRTGNTIY
TRBJ1-2 | TRBV5-6 | ASSSTGGDFGHT
TRBJ2-7 | TRBV6-5 | ASRGLAGGSYEQY
TRBJ2-2 | TRBV27 | ASSLFQGFSGVRTGELF
TRBJ1-1 | TRBV30 | AWSVSFLSGRTEAF
TRBJ2-1 | TRBV6-1 | ASSEYWGSYNEQF
TRBJ1-1 | TRBV7-9 | ASSSGFLSGAF
TRBJ2-7 | TRBV10-2 | ASSEVVAGGEQY
TRBJ2-1 | TRBV7-2 | ASSSAGGRFYNEQF
TRBJ1-1 | TRBV7-9 | ASSSTGARDTEAF
TRBJ2-3 | TRBV18 | ASSPNQEAGGTQY
. | TRBV7-7 | ASSLFSRGDEQY
TRBJ1-2 | TRBV19 | ASSLTANYGYT
TRBJ2-7 | TRBV10-3 | AISESGTGRGEQY
TRBJ1-4 | TRBV28 | ASRPGNSGEKLF
TRBJ1-4 | TRBV7-2 | ASSSPPTNEKLF